These T cell receptor beta chains were read from a single sample in a study of Graves' ophthalmopathy and Graves' hyperthyroidism. TCRdb re-called the multiplex PCR reads with MiXCR, one entry per CDR3 protein. The repertoire includes about 220,000 distinct CDR3 sequences, about 22% of them detected once, and 43% sits in the top ten. The sequenced material came from peripheral blood. These receptors came from a woman in her forties or fifties with Graves' ophthalmopathy. The CDR3 runs from the conserved cysteine through the conserved F or W. A D gene is named only where the DNA matches it firmly. The size field is filled for only some rows; it gives once, few, many or a size class.

V: TRBV2; D: -; J: TRBJ2-2; size: many; DNA: TGTGCCAGCAGCCTCCTCTGGCGAACGAACACCGGGGAGCTGTTTTTT; CDR3: CASSLLWRTNTGELFF
V: TRBV20-1; D: -; J: TRBJ1-6; size: many; DNA: TGCAGTGCTAGGTCAGGGGTAGGTTCACCCCTCCACTTT; CDR3: CSARSGVGSPLHF
V: TRBV20-1; D: TRBD2; J: TRBJ2-5; size: -; DNA: TGCAGTGCTAGCCAACTAGCGGGAGGACTGGGAGAGACCCAGTACTTC; CDR3: CSASQLAGGLGETQYF
V: TRBV5-4; D: -; J: TRBJ2-7; size: many; DNA: TGTGCCAGCAGCCATCCAACCACAGCGTCGTACGAGCAGTACTTC; CDR3: CASSHPTTASYEQYF
V: TRBV6-5; D: -; J: TRBJ2-7; size: -; DNA: TGTGCCAGCAGTTCCCTGGAGGGTGTCGAGCAGTACTTC; CDR3: CASSSLEGVEQYF
V: TRBV20-1; D: -; J: TRBJ2-7; size: many; DNA: TGCAGTGCTCGAACTGGGCGGGCCTACGAGCAGTACTTC; CDR3: CSARTGRAYEQYF
V: TRBV9; D: -; J: TRBJ1-5; size: -; DNA: TGTGCCAGCAGCAAGTTATCGAACAATCAGCCCCAGCATTTT; CDR3: CASSKLSNNQPQHF
V: TRBV6-2/TRBV6-3; D: -; J: TRBJ2-7; size: many; DNA: TGTGCCAGCAGTCAAACCTACGAGCAGTACTTC; CDR3: CASSQTYEQYF
V: TRBV24-1; D: -; J: TRBJ2-2; size: -; DNA: TGTGCCACCAGTGAGAGGATCGGGGAGCTGTTTTTT; CDR3: CATSERIGELFF
V: TRBV11-2; D: TRBD2; J: TRBJ2-5; size: -; DNA: TGTGCCAGCAGCGTAGCGGGAGGGCCGGGGGAGACCCAGTACTTC; CDR3: CASSVAGGPGETQYF
V: TRBV13; D: TRBD2; J: TRBJ2-7; size: many; DNA: TGTGCCAGCAGCTCGGGACTAGCGGGAGTGCCCGAGCAGTACTTC; CDR3: CASSSGLAGVPEQYF
V: TRBV28; D: -; J: TRBJ2-3; size: -; DNA: TGTGCCAGCAGTTTTAGGGCGTGGGACACAGATACGCAGTATTTT; CDR3: CASSFRAWDTDTQYF
V: TRBV11-1; D: -; J: TRBJ2-3; size: many; DNA: TGTGCCAGCAGCTCCTCCGACATCACTAGCACAGATACGCAGTATTTT; CDR3: CASSSSDITSTDTQYF
V: TRBV7-9; D: -; J: TRBJ2-5; size: many; DNA: TGTGCCAGCAGCTGGAAACCCGGGAGAGCGTACCAAGAGACCCAGTACTTC; CDR3: CASSWKPGRAYQETQYF
V: TRBV20-1; D: -; J: TRBJ2-7; size: few; DNA: TGCAGTGCTGCGCCCGGGCCCTTGAACCTCTACGAGCAGTACTTC; CDR3: CSAAPGPLNLYEQYF
V: TRBV20-1; D: -; J: TRBJ2-5; size: many; DNA: TGCAGTGCTGAGATTAGCGGCCAAGAGACCCAGTACTTC; CDR3: CSAEISGQETQYF
V: TRBV2; D: TRBD1; J: TRBJ1-3; size: -; DNA: TGTGCCAGCACCCGGACAGGGAGGAACACCATATATTTT; CDR3: CASTRTGRNTIYF
V: TRBV6-1; D: TRBD1; J: TRBJ2-7; size: many; DNA: TGTGCCAGCAGCCACCCCCTTCAGGGACAGCCATCCTACGAGCAGTACTTC; CDR3: CASSHPLQGQPSYEQYF
V: TRBV11-1; D: TRBD1; J: TRBJ2-2; size: -; DNA: TGTGCCAGCAGCTTTTACAGGGGGTACGCGAACACCGGGGAGCTGTTTTTT; CDR3: CASSFYRGYANTGELFF
V: TRBV6-5; D: -; J: TRBJ1-1; size: many; DNA: TGTGCCAGCAGTTATGGTCCCACTGAAGCTTTCTTT; CDR3: CASSYGPTEAFF
V: TRBV10-3; D: -; J: TRBJ2-5; size: many; DNA: TGTGCCATCAGTTTTGACAGACGGGAGACCCAGTACTTC; CDR3: CAISFDRRETQYF
V: TRBV11-2; D: -; J: TRBJ1-6; size: many; DNA: TGTGCCAGCAGCAAGGTGGATTCACCCCTCCACTTT; CDR3: CASSKVDSPLHF
V: TRBV12-3/TRBV12-4; D: -; J: TRBJ1-2; size: -; DNA: TGTGCCAGCAGTTTCGGGAGAGTCCCCTATGGCTACACCTTC; CDR3: CASSFGRVPYGYTF
V: TRBV29-1; D: -; J: TRBJ1-6; size: many; DNA: TGCAGCGTTGATCTGGGCCAGGGAGGTCCCCTCCACTTT; CDR3: CSVDLGQGGPLHF
V: TRBV11-1; D: -; J: TRBJ2-5; size: -; DNA: TGTGCCAGCAGCTTAGTCCCATCTACAGGAGAGACCCAGTACTTC; CDR3: CASSLVPSTGETQYF
V: TRBV6-1; D: -; J: TRBJ2-7; size: many; DNA: TGTGCCAGCAGTGAATACTCCGTGGGTTCCTACGAGCAGTACTTC; CDR3: CASSEYSVGSYEQYF
V: TRBV12-3/TRBV12-4; D: -; J: TRBJ1-2; size: many; DNA: TGTGCCAGCAGTTTCACGGGCACCCTACTGGGTGGCTACACCTTC; CDR3: CASSFTGTLLGGYTF